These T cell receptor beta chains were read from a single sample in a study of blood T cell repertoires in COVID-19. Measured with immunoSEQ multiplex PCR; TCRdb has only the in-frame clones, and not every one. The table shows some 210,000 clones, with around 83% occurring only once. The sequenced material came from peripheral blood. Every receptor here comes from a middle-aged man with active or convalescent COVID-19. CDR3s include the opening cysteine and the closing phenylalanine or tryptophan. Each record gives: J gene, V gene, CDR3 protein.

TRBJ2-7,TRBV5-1,CASSSAGQGFYEQYF
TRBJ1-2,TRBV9,CASSPQGEGGYTF
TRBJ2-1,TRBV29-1,CSNRDSSYNEQFF
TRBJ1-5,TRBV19,CASTGQLNQPQHF
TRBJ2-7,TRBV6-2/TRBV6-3,CASSWPQGASYEQYF
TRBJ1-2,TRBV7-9,CASSLHTGQGAYGYTF
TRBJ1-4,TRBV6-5,CASGSSRATNEKLFF
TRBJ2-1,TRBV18,CASSPGTSGRSSEQFF
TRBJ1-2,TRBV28,CASSSQEGGYRYGYTF
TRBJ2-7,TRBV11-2,CASSAIMGDRTYEQYF
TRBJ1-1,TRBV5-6,CASSRTLRDTEAFF
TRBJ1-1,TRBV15,CATSSRRDRESSNTEAFF
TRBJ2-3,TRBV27,CASSATGSTDTQYF
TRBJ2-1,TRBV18,CASSPLGQRSYNEQFF
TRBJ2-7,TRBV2,CASSDLGVPINYEQYF
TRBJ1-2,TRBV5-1,CASSPQQGLGYGYTF
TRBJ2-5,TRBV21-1,CASSKGIGGKLAETQYF
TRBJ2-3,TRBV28,CASSLASGTTDTQYF
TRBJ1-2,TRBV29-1,CSVGGLQTSYGYTF
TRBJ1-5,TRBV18,CASSPPQSNQPQHF